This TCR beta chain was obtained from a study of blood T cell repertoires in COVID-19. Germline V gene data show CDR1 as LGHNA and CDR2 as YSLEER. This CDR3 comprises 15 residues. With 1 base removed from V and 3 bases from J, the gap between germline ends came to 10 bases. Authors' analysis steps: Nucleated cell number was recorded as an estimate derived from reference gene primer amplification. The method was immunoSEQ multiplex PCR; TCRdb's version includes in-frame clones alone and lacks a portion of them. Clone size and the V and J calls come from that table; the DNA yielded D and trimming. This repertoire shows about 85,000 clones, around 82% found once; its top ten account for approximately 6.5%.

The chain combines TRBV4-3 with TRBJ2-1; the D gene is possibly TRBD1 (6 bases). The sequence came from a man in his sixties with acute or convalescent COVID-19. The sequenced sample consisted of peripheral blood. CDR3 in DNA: TGCGCCAGCAGCCAAGGGCAGGGGCACTACAATGAGCAGTTCTTC. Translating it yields CASSQGQGHYNEQFF.